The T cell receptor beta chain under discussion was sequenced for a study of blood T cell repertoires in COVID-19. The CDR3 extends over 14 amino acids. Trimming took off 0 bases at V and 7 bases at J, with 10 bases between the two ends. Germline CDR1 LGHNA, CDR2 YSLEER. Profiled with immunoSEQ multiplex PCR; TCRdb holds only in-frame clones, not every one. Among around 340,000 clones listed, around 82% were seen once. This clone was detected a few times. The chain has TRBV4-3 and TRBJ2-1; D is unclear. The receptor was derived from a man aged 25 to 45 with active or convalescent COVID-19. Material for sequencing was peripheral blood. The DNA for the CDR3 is TGCGCCAGCAGCCAAGATCGACTTTTGAATGAGCAGTTCTTC. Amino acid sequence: CASSQDRLLNEQFF.